This TCR beta chain was retrieved from a study of blood T cell repertoires in COVID-19. About the research overall: Sources were T cells, B-cell-depleted T cells, or PBMCs; the material itself was cDNA or gDNA.

Methods used by the authors: Using reference gene primer amplification, nucleated cell counts were estimated. The protocol was immunoSEQ multiplex PCR, while the TCRdb copy is restricted to in-frame clones and leaves out a portion. That table is the source of V, J and clone size, and D and trimming were worked out from the DNA. Among about 160,000 clones listed, just over 90% were seen once. The sample holds one count of this clone. V lost 2 bases, J lost 8 bases, and 5 bases stayed unmatched. Germline V gives CDR1 MNHEY, CDR2 SMNVEV (reference sequence). CDR3 length: 14 residues. The chain is built from TRBV27 and TRBJ2-1, with TRBD2 identical over 8 bases. The sequence was obtained from a man aged 18 to 29 with acute or convalescent COVID-19. The sequenced sample was peripheral blood. The CDR3 sequence is CASSLREGPHEQFF. The CDR3 DNA reads TGTGCCAGCAGTTTACGGGAGGGCCCCCATGAGCAGTTCTTC.